This T cell receptor beta chain was documented in a study of regulatory T cells in long-lasting Graves disease. Regarding the study as a whole: It is possible that accuracy was reduced by the small size of the sample.

The authors built TCR beta libraries using iRepertoire HTBI primers and Arm-PCR of CDR3 regions. MiXCR, run by TCRdb on the multiplex PCR reads, gives a single entry per CDR3 protein. The sample yields roughly 400,000 distinct CDR3 sequences, roughly 21% seen once. Germline CDR1 and CDR2: MDHEN and SYDVKM. This CDR3 region has 15 residues. Trimming cost V 3 bases and J 7 bases; bases outside gene matches: 7. This clonotype was observed many times. The target antigen is unknown. Time point in this sample: persistent/refractory GD, antithyroid drugs over 5 years with positive TRAb. PBMC RNA was the source of the TCR library.

Sequences were derived from peripheral blood mononuclear cells (PBMCs), sampled when the disease was refractory, from a patient treated with antithyroid drugs. The sequence was collected from a female donor with Graves disease. The rearrangement uses TRBV28 and TRBJ2-2; TRBD2 agrees at 8 bases. This CDR3 is CASSFAGGRSGELFF. The CDR3 nucleotides read TGTGCCAGCAGTTTTGCGGGGGGCCGGAGCGGGGAGCTGTTTTTT.